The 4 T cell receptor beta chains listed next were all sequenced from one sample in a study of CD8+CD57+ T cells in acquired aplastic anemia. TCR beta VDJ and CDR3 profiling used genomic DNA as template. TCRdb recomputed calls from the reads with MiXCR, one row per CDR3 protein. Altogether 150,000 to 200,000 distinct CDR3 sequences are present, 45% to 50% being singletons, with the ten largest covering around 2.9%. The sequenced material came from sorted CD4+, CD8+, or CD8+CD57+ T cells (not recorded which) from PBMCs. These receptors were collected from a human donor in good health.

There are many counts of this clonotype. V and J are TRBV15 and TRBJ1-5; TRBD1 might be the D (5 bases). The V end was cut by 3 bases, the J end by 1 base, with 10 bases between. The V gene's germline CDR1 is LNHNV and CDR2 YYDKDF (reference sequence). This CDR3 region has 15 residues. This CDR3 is CATSSLGVSNQPQHF. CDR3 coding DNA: TGTGCCACCAGCAGTCTAGGGGTAAGCAATCAGCCCCAGCATTTT.

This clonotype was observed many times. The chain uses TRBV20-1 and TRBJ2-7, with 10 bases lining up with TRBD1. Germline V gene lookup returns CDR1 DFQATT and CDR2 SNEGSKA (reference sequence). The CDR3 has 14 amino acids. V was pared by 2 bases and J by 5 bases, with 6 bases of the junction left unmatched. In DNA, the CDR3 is TGCAGTGCTAGACACGGACAGGGGGGAGACGAGCAGTACTTC. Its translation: CSARHGQGGDEQYF.

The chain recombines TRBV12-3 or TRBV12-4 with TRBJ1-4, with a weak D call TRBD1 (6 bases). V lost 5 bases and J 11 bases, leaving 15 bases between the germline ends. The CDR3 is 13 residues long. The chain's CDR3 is CASSPTGWRKLFF. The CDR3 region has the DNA TGTGCCAGCAGTCCGACAGGTTGGCGGAAACTGTTTTTT.

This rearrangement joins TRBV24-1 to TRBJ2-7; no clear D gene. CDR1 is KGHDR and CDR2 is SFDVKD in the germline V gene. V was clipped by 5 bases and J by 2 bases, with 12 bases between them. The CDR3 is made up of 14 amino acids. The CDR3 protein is CATSGARQPYEQYF. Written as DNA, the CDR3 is TGTGCCACCAGTGGGGCAAGACAACCCTACGAGCAGTACTTC.